One TCR beta chain is described in this entry. Its specificity is not known. Using immunoSEQ multiplex PCR, the repertoire was profiled, and TCRdb retains in-frame clones only, with some absent. Found here are 40,000 to 65,000 clones, 85% to 90% of them singletons; the top ten hold 16%. V was pared by 1 base and J by 4 bases, with 10 bases between. The CDR3 length is 14 residues. The germline gives CDR1 SEHNR, CDR2 FQNEAQ (reference sequence). The entry originates in a study of T cells in localized non-small cell lung cancer. Study-wide results and caveats: Owing to sequencing of a solitary tumor region, heterogeneity cannot be discounted. The study detected a median 57 of the top 100 tumor clones in adjacent lung.

Source: PBMCs, taken before any cancer treatment. The chain has TRBV7-9 and TRBJ1-2, with unresolved D. This TCR derives from a female donor with stage II lung adenocarcinoma. The CDR3 sequence: CASSLVSGFYGYTF. DNA of the CDR3: TGTGCCAGCAGCTTAGTTTCCGGCTTCTATGGCTACACCTTC.